This is a list of T cell receptor beta chains from one sample in a study of cytomegalovirus exposure and HLA in healthy donors. Profiling relied on immunoSEQ multiplex PCR, and the TCRdb table lists in-frame clones only, not all of them. The top ten hold 1.5% of the sample, which has more than 100,000 clones, roughly 66% seen once. Input material: PBMCs. Every receptor here comes from a man aged 18 to 29 in good health and CMV-seronegative. The CDR3 runs from the conserved cysteine through the conserved F or W. Each record gives: D gene, J gene, clone size, V gene, CDR3 DNA, CDR3 protein. D genes are given only for firm matches. Clone size is shown for a subset of rows, as once, few, many or a class of expanded clone.

.,TRBJ2-7,few,TRBV4-3,TGCGCCAGCAGCCAAGCGTCTGGCGGGAACTACGAGCAGTACTTC,CASSQASGGNYEQYF
TRBD1,TRBJ1-2,.,TRBV6-5,TGTGCCAGCAAACCCGGGACAGGTGGCTACACCTTC,CASKPGTGGYTF
.,TRBJ2-5,.,TRBV10-3,TGTGCCATCAGTGTACAGGCGGGGGAGACCCAGTACTTC,CAISVQAGETQYF
TRBD1,TRBJ1-1,.,TRBV10-1,TGCGCCAGCAGTCCGACAGGGTTCACTGAGGCTTTCTTT,CASSPTGFTEAFF
TRBD1,TRBJ2-5,.,TRBV2,TGTGCCAGTCGAGGGGGCCGCCAAGAGACCCAGTACTTC,CASRGGRQETQYF
TRBD2,TRBJ2-3,.,TRBV7-9,TGTGCCAGCAGCTTGACTAGCGGAAGCACAGATACGCAGTATTTT,CASSLTSGSTDTQYF
TRBD1,TRBJ1-6,few,TRBV6-4,TGTGCCAACCCGGGACAGTATAATTCACCCCTCCACTTT,CANPGQYNSPLHF
TRBD2,TRBJ2-1,.,TRBV5-5,TGTGCCAGCAGGTCCGCAGGGGGACTAGCGGGAGTAGGCGGGCAGTTCTTC,CASRSAGGLAGVGGQFF
TRBD2,TRBJ2-1,.,TRBV19,TGTGCCAGTAGTTTTGGCGGGAGACGCGACAATGAGCAGTTCTTC,CASSFGGRRDNEQFF
.,TRBJ2-7,.,TRBV19,TGTGCCAGTAGTCCAGGGGCGTACGAGCAGTACTTC,CASSPGAYEQYF
.,TRBJ2-1,.,TRBV9,TGTGCCAGCAGCGGGGACACCTACAATGAGCAGTTCTTC,CASSGDTYNEQFF
.,TRBJ2-1,.,TRBV5-1,TGCGCCAGCAGCTACGAGACGGTGGGGCTCTCAAATGAGCAGTTCTTC,CASSYETVGLSNEQFF
TRBD1,TRBJ1-5,.,TRBV18,TGTGCCAGCTCACCAGACAGGGGGGGGAGCAATCAGCCCCAGCATTTT,CASSPDRGGSNQPQHF
TRBD1,TRBJ2-2,.,TRBV6-6,TGTGCCAGCAGTTTGGGACAGTTCGCGAACACCGGGGAGCTGTTTTTT,CASSLGQFANTGELFF
.,TRBJ1-1,few,TRBV5-1,TGCGCCAGCAGCCCATGGACAGTGAACACTGAAGCTTTCTTT,CASSPWTVNTEAFF
TRBD1,TRBJ2-7,.,TRBV19,TGTGCCAGTAGGGACAGGGGGCGTGCCCCCTACGAGCAGTACTTC,CASRDRGRAPYEQYF
.,TRBJ2-7,.,TRBV28,TGTGCCAGCAAAGCCACCTACGAGCAGTACTTC,CASKATYEQYF
.,TRBJ2-2,few,TRBV7-9,TGTGCCAGCAGCCGACGGAGGACCGGGGAGCTGTTTTTT,CASSRRRTGELFF
.,TRBJ2-7,.,TRBV27,TGTGCCAGCAGTTTGGTAGGAGCCTCCTACGAGCAGTACTTC,CASSLVGASYEQYF
.,TRBJ1-2,.,TRBV7-9,TGTGCCAGCAGTGCCACAGGGAAAGCTAACTATGGCTACACCTTC,CASSATGKANYGYTF
.,TRBJ2-3,few,TRBV9,TGTGCCAGCAGCGCAGATAGCGGAACAGATACGCAGTATTTT,CASSADSGTDTQYF
TRBD2,TRBJ2-3,.,TRBV7-2,TGTGCCAGCAGCGGCCGACTAGCGGGGGGCCGGGGAGATACGCAGTATTTT,CASSGRLAGGRGDTQYF
.,TRBJ1-5,.,TRBV28,TGTGCCAGCAGTTGGGAGGGTTCCAATCAGCCCCAGCATTTT,CASSWEGSNQPQHF
TRBD1,TRBJ1-2,.,TRBV4-2,TGTGCCAGCAGCCTGGACAGGGGGGATGGCTACACCTTC,CASSLDRGDGYTF
TRBD1,TRBJ2-7,.,TRBV5-6,TGTGCCAGCAGCTTGGGGGGACAGGGGGCTCGCGAGCAGTACTTC,CASSLGGQGAREQYF
TRBD2,TRBJ2-5,.,TRBV19,TGTGCCAGTAGTGTTCTAGCGGGAGGTCGTGAGACCCAGTACTTC,CASSVLAGGRETQYF
.,TRBJ2-7,.,TRBV10-1,TGCGCCAGCAGTGGTCTCCAAGGGGGTTTCTACGAGCAGTACTTC,CASSGLQGGFYEQYF
.,TRBJ2-7,few,TRBV6-1,TGTGCCACCGGTGGGGGCTCCGTGGTGCAGTACTTC,CATGGGSVVQYF
.,TRBJ2-1,.,TRBV2,TGTGCCAGATCTAGATACAATGAGCAGTTCTTC,CARSRYNEQFF
TRBD1,TRBJ1-2,.,TRBV15,TGTGCCACGGGGAAGGATTCCGGGACAGCAGGTGGCTACACCTTC,CATGKDSGTAGGYTF
.,TRBJ1-1,few,TRBV29-1,TGCAGCGTTGAAGGTGGAGTGAACACTGAAGCTTTCTTT,CSVEGGVNTEAFF
.,TRBJ1-1,.,TRBV7-9,TGTGCCAGCAGCTTAGTGGAGGCCCCCACTGAAGCTTTCTTT,CASSLVEAPTEAFF
TRBD1,TRBJ2-5,few,TRBV28,TGTGCCAGCAGTTTAACAGGGGGCGGAGAGACCCAGTACTTC,CASSLTGGGETQYF
.,TRBJ2-3,few,TRBV7-9,TGTGCCAGCAGCCCTCGACCCCCCTCTAGCGCACAATTCACAGATACGCAGTATTTT,CASSPRPPSSAQFTDTQYF
TRBD1,TRBJ1-2,.,TRBV6-6,TGTGCCAGCAGAACAGGGGGAGACGTCTATGGCTACACCTTC,CASRTGGDVYGYTF